This TCR beta chain was sequenced for a study of cytomegalovirus exposure and HLA in healthy donors. The wider study: There were 117 million unique TCR beta sequences, drawn from about 180 million T cells, in an earlier analysis.

In the PCR, 60 Vbeta and 13 Jbeta primers were used. Sequencing used immunoSEQ multiplex PCR; TCRdb keeps in-frame clones, though not all of them. The sample contains under 150,000 clones, 80% to 90% of which appear only once. Study findings and constraints: Donor immune exposure was known only as CMV serostatus. Researchers reported that a few CMV-associated chains were confirmed in vitro as CMV antigen-specific.

Note on this clone: Its matching antigen is unknown.

This TCR was recovered from a woman in her twenties or thirties in good health and CMV-seronegative. Source material: PBMCs.

The DNA of the CDR3 is TGTGCCAGCAGCCTAGGACAGGGTGATCAGCCCCAGCATTTT. It specifies CASSLGQGDQPQHF. J is TRBJ1-5 and V is TRBV7-2; 8 nucleotides match TRBD1. The CDR3 contains 14 residues. V lost 5 bases and J lost 5; bases outside the gene matches: 5. The germline CDR1 and CDR2 sequences are SGHTA and FQGNSA.